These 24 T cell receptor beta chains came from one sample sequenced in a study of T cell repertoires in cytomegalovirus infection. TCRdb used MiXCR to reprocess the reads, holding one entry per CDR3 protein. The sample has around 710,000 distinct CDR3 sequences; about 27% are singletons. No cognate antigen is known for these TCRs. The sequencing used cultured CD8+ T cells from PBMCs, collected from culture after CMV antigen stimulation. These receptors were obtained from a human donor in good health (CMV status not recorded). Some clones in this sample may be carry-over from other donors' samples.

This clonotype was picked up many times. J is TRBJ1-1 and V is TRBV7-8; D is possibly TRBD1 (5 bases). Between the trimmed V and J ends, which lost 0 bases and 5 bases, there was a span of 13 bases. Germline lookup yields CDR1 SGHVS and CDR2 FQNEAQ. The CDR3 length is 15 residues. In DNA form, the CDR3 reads TGTGCCAGCAGCTTAGCGCCACTCCGGGGGACTGAAGCTTTCTTT. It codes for CASSLAPLRGTEAFF.

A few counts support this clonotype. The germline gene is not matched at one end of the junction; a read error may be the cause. The CDR3 DNA reads as TGTGCCAGCAGTTCCCGACCCCTCCCCCAACATTTT. Encoded protein: CASSSRPLPQHF. V gene TRBV12-3 or TRBV12-4 combines with J gene TRBJ1-5; D gene uncertain. This CDR3 region has 12 residues.

The CDR3 DNA sequence: TGTGCCAGCAGCTTACAGGGGACGAGTGAAGCTTTCTTT. Translating it yields CASSLQGTSEAFF. The chain combines TRBV7-9 with TRBJ1-1, with a tentative D call TRBD1 (6 bases). This CDR3 has 13 amino acids. The V and J ends lost 2 bases and 7 bases respectively, with 11 bases between them. Germline V gives CDR1 SEHNR, CDR2 FQNEAQ (reference sequence).

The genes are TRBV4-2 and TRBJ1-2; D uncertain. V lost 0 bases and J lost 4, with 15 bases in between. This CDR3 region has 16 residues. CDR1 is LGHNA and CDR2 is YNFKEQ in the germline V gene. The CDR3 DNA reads TGTGCCAGCAGCCAAGATAGTCCCGGCAAGGGCTATGGCTACACCTTC. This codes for CASSQDSPGKGYGYTF.

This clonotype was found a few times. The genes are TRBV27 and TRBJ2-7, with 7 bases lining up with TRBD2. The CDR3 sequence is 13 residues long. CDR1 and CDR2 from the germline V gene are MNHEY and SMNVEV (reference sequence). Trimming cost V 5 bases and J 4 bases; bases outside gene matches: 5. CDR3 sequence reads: CASSRGGPYEQYV. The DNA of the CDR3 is TGTGCCAGCAGTCGCGGGGGTCCTTACGAGCAGTACGTC.

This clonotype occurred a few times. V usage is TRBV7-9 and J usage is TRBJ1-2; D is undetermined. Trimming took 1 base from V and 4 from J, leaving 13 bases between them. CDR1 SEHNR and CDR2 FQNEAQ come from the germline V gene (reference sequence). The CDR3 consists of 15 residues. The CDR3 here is CASSLERKPIYGYTF. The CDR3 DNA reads TGTGCCAGCAGCTTAGAGAGAAAACCCATCTATGGCTACACCTTC.

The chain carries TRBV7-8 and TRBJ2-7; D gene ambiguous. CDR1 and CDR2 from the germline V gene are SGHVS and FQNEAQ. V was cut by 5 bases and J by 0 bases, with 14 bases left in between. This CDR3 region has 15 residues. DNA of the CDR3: TGTGCCAGCAGCGCCACTCCCTGGAGCTCCTACGAGCAGTACGTC. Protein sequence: CASSATPWSSYEQYV.

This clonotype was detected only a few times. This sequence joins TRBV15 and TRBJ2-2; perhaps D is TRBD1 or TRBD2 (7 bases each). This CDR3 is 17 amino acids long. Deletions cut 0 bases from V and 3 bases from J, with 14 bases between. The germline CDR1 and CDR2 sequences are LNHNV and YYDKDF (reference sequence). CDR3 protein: CATSRDQAGGDTGELFF. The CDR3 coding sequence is TGTGCCACCAGCAGAGATCAGGCAGGGGGGGACACCGGGGAGCTGTTTTTT.

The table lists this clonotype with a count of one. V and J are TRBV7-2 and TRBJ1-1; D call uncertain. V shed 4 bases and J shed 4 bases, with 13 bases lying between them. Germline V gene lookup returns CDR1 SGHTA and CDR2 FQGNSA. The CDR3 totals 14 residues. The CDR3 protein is CASSSLEPGTEAFF. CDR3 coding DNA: TGTGCCAGCAGCTCGCTGGAACCGGGCACTGAAGCTTTCTTT.

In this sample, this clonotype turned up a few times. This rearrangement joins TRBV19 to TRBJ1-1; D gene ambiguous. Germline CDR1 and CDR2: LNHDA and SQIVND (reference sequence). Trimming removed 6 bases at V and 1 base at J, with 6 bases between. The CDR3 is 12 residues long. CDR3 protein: CASRGQNTEAFF. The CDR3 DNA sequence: TGTGCCAGTAGAGGTCAGAACACTGAAGCTTTCTTT.

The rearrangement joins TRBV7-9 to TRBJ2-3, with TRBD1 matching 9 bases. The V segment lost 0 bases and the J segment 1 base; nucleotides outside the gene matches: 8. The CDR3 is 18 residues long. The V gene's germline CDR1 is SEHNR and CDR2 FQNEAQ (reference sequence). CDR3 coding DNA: TGTGCCAGCAGCTTAGCGGGGACAGGGTATCTGGGCACAGATACGCAGTATTTT. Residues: CASSLAGTGYLGTDTQYF.

The CDR3 is CATSRGWGGTVSSYEQYV. CDR3 in DNA: TGTGCCACCAGCAGAGGTTGGGGGGGGACGGTGAGCTCCTACGAGCAGTACGTC. The chain has TRBV15 and TRBJ2-7, with 7 bases aligning to TRBD2. V lost 1 base and J lost 0; bases outside the gene matches: 12. The germline V gene encodes CDR1 LNHNV and CDR2 YYDKDF (reference sequence). This CDR3 has 18 residues.

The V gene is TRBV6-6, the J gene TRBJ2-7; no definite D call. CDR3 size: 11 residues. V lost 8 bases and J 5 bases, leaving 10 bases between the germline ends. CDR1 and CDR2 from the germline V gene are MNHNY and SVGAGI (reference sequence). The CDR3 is CASGEVHEQYV. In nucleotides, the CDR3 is TGTGCCAGCGGGGAAGTCCACGAGCAGTACGTC.

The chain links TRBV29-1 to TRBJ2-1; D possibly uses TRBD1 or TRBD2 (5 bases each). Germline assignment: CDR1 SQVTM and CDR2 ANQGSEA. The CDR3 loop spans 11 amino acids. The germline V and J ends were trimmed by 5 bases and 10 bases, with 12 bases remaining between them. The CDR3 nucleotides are TGCAGCGTTTGGGACCGCGGGGAGCAGTTCTTC. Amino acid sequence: CSVWDRGEQFF.

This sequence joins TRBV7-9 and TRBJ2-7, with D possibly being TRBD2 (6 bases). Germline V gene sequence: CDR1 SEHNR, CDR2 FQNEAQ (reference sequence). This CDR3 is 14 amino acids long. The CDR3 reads CTSSPYLDSYEQYV. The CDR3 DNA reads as TGTACTAGCAGCCCCTATCTAGACAGCTACGAGCAGTACGTC.

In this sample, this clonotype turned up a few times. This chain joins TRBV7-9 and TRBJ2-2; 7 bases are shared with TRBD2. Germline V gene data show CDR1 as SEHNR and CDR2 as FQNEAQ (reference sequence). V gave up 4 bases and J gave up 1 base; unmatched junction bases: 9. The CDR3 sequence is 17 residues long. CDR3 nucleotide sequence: TGTGCCAGCAGCTCCCATCTCAGCGGGGTGAACACCGGGGAGCTGTTTTTT. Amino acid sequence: CASSSHLSGVNTGELFF.

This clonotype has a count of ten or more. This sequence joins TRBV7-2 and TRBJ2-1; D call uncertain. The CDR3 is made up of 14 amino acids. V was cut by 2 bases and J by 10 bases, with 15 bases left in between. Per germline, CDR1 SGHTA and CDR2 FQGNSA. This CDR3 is CASSLPPVAQEQFF. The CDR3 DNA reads TGTGCCAGCAGCTTACCCCCGGTGGCACAGGAGCAGTTCTTC.

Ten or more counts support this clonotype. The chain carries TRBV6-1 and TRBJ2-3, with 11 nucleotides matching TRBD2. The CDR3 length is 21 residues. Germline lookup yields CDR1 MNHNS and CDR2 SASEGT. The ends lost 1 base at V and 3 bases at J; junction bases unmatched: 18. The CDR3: CASSEDVLAGAPNKITDTQYF. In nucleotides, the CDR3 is TGTGCCAGCAGTGAAGATGTACTAGCGGGGGCGCCGAATAAGATAACAGATACGCAGTATTTT.

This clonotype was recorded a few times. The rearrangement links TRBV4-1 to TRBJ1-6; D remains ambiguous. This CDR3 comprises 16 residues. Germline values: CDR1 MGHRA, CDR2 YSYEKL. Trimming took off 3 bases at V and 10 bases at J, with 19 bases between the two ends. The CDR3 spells CASSQERSRGYSPLHF. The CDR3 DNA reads TGCGCCAGCAGCCAGGAGAGGAGCAGAGGGTACTCACCCCTCCACTTT.

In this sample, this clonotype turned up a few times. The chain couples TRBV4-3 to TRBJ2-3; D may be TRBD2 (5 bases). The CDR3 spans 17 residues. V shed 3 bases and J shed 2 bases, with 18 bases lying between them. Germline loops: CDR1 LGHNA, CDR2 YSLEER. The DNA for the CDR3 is TGCGCCAGCAGCCAGCCCTTGACGAGCGGAGTCACAGATACGCAGTATTTT. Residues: CASSQPLTSGVTDTQYF.

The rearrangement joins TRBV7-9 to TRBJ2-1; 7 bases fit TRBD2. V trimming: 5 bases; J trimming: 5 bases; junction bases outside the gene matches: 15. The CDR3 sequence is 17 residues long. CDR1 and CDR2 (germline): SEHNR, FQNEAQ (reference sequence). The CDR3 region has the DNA TGTGCCAGCAGCCATCTCGCCGGACTAGTCGTCAACAATGAGCAGTTCTTC. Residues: CASSHLAGLVVNNEQFF.

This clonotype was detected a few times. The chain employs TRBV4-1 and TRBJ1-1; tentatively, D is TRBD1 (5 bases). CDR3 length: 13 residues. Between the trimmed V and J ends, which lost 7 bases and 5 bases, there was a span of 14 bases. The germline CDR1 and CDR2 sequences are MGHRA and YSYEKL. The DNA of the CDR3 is TGCGCCAGCACAGGGCAGGGTTGGACTGAAGCTTTCTTT. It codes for CASTGQGWTEAFF.

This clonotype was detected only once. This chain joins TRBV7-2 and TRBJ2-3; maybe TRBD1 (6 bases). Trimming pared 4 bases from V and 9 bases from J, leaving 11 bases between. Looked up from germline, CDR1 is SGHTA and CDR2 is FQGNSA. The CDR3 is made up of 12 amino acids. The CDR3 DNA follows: TGTGCCAGCAGCTGGGACATTGGCACGCAGTATTTT. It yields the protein CASSWDIGTQYF.

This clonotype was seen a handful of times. In nucleotides, the CDR3 is TGTGCCAGCAGCTCCGGGTCCGGAATCTACGAGCAGTACGTC. Translation: CASSSGSGIYEQYV. The rearrangement joins TRBV7-9 to TRBJ2-7; D not certain. Trimming cost V 4 bases and J 3 bases, with 13 bases left between them. Looked up from germline, CDR1 is SEHNR and CDR2 is FQNEAQ (reference sequence). The CDR3 totals 14 residues.